Below, 18 T cell receptor beta chains from the same sample are listed, as sequenced in a study of cytomegalovirus exposure and HLA in healthy donors. The study ran its PCR with 60 Vbeta and 13 Jbeta primers. Profiled with immunoSEQ multiplex PCR; TCRdb holds only in-frame clones, not every one. The sample records approximately 150,000 clones, roughly 80% being singletons. The source material was PBMCs. Source of these receptors: a man aged 25 to 40 in good health and CMV-seropositive.

A few counts support this clone. The rearrangement links TRBV13 to TRBJ2-1, with a weak D call TRBD1 (7 bases). V lost 4 bases and J 10 bases, leaving 20 bases between the germline ends. CDR1 is PRHDT, CDR2 FYEKMQ, per germline (reference sequence). The CDR3 loop spans 15 amino acids. The CDR3 loop reads CASSSSGTLRGEQFF. DNA for the CDR3: TGTGCCAGCAGCTCTTCCGGGACTCTCAGGGGGGAGCAGTTCTTC.

The gene calls are TRBV6-5 and TRBJ2-7, with 10 bases that match TRBD1. With 2 bases clipped from V and 1 base from J, the junction kept 5 bases outside the gene matches. The CDR3 has 16 residues. Germline V lookup: CDR1 MNHEY, CDR2 SVGAGI. CDR3 DNA: TGTGCCAGCAGTTACACTCCGGGACAGGGGTCCTACGAGCAGTACTTC. This codes for CASSYTPGQGSYEQYF.

V is TRBV2 and J is TRBJ2-7; D is perhaps TRBD1 (6 bases). CDR3 length: 13 residues. Trimming took off 6 bases at V and 3 bases at J, with 12 bases between the two ends. Per germline, CDR1 SNHLY and CDR2 FYNNEI. Here the CDR3 reads CASRGRDNYEQYF. CDR3 nucleotides: TGTGCCAGCAGGGGCCGGGACAACTACGAGCAGTACTTC.

J is TRBJ1-1 and V is TRBV7-9, with 8 bases lining up with TRBD1. V lost 5 bases to trimming and J lost 1 base; unmatched junction nucleotides: 6. Germline V gives CDR1 SEHNR, CDR2 FQNEAQ (reference sequence). The CDR3 covers 15 residues. CDR3 loop: CASSTTGDTNTEAFF. CDR3 nucleotides: TGTGCCAGCAGCACGACAGGGGACACGAACACTGAAGCTTTCTTT.

The V and J genes are TRBV2 and TRBJ1-5; 7 bases agree with TRBD1. Germline V CDR1 and CDR2: SNHLY, FYNNEI. Trimming at V came to 8 bases and at J to 3 bases, leaving 7 bases not matched to a gene. This CDR3 is 14 amino acids long. The CDR3 coding sequence is TGTGCCAGCTCGGAGACAGGGATCAATCAGCCCCAGCATTTT. Protein: CASSETGINQPQHF. Supplemented by reference TRBV2 and TRBJ1-5, the full variable domain reads EPEVTQTPSHQVTQMGQEVILRCVPISNHLYFYWYRQILGQKVEFLVSFYNNEISEKSEIFDDQFSVERPDGSNFTLKIRSTKLEDSAMYFCASSETGINQPQHFGDGTRLSIL.

In this sample, this clone turned up a few times. The chain is built from TRBV6-4 and TRBJ2-1, with 8 bases matching TRBD1. The germline gives CDR1 MRHNA, CDR2 SNTAGT. The ends lost 4 bases at V and 7 bases at J; junction bases unmatched: 9. The CDR3 loop spans 15 amino acids. The CDR3 DNA reads as TGTGCCAGCAGTGCCGGGACAGGCCGGGGGAATGAGCAGTTCTTC. Amino acids: CASSAGTGRGNEQFF.

The chain has TRBV27 and TRBJ1-2, with 8 bases that match TRBD1. With V trimmed by 2 bases and J by 8 bases, 10 bases remained unmatched. Germline V gives CDR1 MNHEY, CDR2 SMNVEV (reference sequence). The CDR3 contains 15 residues. This CDR3 reads CASSLRSGGASGYTF. CDR3 nucleotide sequence: TGTGCCAGCAGTTTAAGGTCAGGGGGCGCGTCGGGCTACACCTTC.

This chain uses TRBV6-5 with TRBJ2-4; tentatively, D is TRBD2 (6 bases). The CDR3 length is 14 residues. Trimming took 2 bases from V and 1 from J, leaving 6 bases between them. Germline CDR1 MNHEY, CDR2 SVGAGI. The CDR3 is CASSYRGAKNIQYF. The CDR3 DNA sequence: TGTGCCAGCAGTTACCGGGGGGCCAAAAACATTCAGTACTTC.

V usage is TRBV10-2 and J usage is TRBJ1-6; D call uncertain. Trimming removed 2 bases at V and 4 bases at J, with 9 bases between. CDR1 and CDR2 (germline): WSHSY, SAAADI. This CDR3 region has 15 residues. CDR3: CASSEPGGYNSPLHF. The DNA of the CDR3 is TGCGCCAGCAGTGAGCCTGGCGGGTATAATTCACCCCTCCACTTT.

The chain is built from TRBV28 and TRBJ1-1; the D gene is possibly TRBD1 (5 bases). This CDR3 spans 14 amino acids. CDR1 and CDR2 (germline): MDHEN, SYDVKM. V lost 7 bases, J lost 2 bases, and 14 bases lay in between. CDR3 sequence (DNA): TGTGCCAGCATCAACAAAAGGGGTAACACTGAAGCTTTCTTT. Translated: CASINKRGNTEAFF. Filled out from reference TRBV28 and TRBJ1-1, the complete variable domain reads DVKVTQSSRYLVKRTGEKVFLECVQDMDHENMFWYRQDPGLGLRLIYFSYDVKMKEKGDIPEGYSVSREKKERFSLILESASTNQTSMYLCASINKRGNTEAFFGQGTRLTVV.

The chain uses TRBV27 and TRBJ2-2; D is unresolved. The CDR3 has 14 amino acids. Trimming cost V 3 bases and J 4 bases, with 9 bases left between them. Germline V gives CDR1 MNHEY, CDR2 SMNVEV (reference sequence). The CDR3 region has the DNA TGTGCCAGCAGTTTGCTTCCCGGCACCGGGGAGCTGTTTTTT. This sequence encodes CASSLLPGTGELFF.

This sequence joins TRBV5-1 and TRBJ1-4; 9 nucleotides match TRBD1. Trimming removed 1 base from V and 6 bases from J; junction bases left unmatched: 4. The CDR3 has 15 amino acids. CDR1 and CDR2 (germline): SGHRS, YFSETQ. The CDR3 coding sequence is TGCGCCAGCAGCTTGACGACAGGGGGGGATGAAAAACTGTTTTTT. It specifies CASSLTTGGDEKLFF.

The V call is TRBV28, the J call TRBJ2-5, with 12 nucleotides matching TRBD2. This CDR3 has 16 amino acids. The V and J ends lost 3 bases and 7 bases, in that order; junction bases with no gene match: 9. Per germline, CDR1 MDHEN and CDR2 SYDVKM. As DNA, the CDR3 is TGTGCCAGCAGTTTTCAGAAACTAGCGGGGGGAGCGACCCAGTACTTC. Residues: CASSFQKLAGGATQYF.

V gene TRBV4-1 combines with J gene TRBJ1-5, with 9 positions matching TRBD1. The CDR3 totals 14 residues. Trimming took 6 bases from V and 7 from J; bases not matched to a gene: 7. Germline CDR1 reads MGHRA; CDR2 reads YSYEKL. The CDR3 is CASRRTGEGQPQHF. CDR3 in DNA: TGCGCCAGCAGACGGACAGGGGAAGGGCAGCCCCAGCATTTT.

This clone turned up a few times. This chain joins TRBV6-5 and TRBJ2-3, with D possibly being TRBD2 (5 bases). Trimming pared 5 bases from V and 6 bases from J, leaving 9 bases between. CDR3 length equals 12 residues. CDR1 and CDR2 (germline): MNHEY, SVGAGI. CDR3 sequence reads: CASSNRGDTQYF. CDR3 DNA: TGTGCCAGCAGTAACCGCGGGGATACGCAGTATTTT.

The chain joins TRBV5-1 to TRBJ2-7; 8 bases are shared with TRBD1. The CDR3 sequence is 12 residues long. Trimming at V came to 4 bases and at J to 6 bases, leaving 3 bases not matched to a gene. Germline-derived CDR1 and CDR2 are SGHRS and YFSETQ. The CDR3 DNA reads TGCGCCAGCAGCGTGACAGGGGCCGAGCAGTACTTC. Its translation is CASSVTGAEQYF.

This clone came up a few times. V gene TRBV7-7 combines with J gene TRBJ1-5; D not certain. The germline V gene has CDR1 SSHAT and CDR2 FNYEAQ (reference sequence). CDR3 length equals 15 residues. V lost 1 base and J 2 bases, leaving 9 bases between the germline ends. CDR3 nucleotides: TGTGCCAGCAGCTTAGGAGGGTTCGGCAATCAGCCCCAGCATTTT. It yields the protein CASSLGGFGNQPQHF.

This sequence joins TRBV6-5 and TRBJ1-5; D is unresolved. CDR3 size: 13 residues. CDR1 is MNHEY, CDR2 SVGAGI, per germline. Trimming shortened V by 2 bases and J by 6 bases, and 8 bases separated the two germline ends. The CDR3 here is CASSYEHGQPQHF. For the CDR3, the DNA is TGTGCCAGCAGTTACGAGCATGGTCAGCCCCAGCATTTT.